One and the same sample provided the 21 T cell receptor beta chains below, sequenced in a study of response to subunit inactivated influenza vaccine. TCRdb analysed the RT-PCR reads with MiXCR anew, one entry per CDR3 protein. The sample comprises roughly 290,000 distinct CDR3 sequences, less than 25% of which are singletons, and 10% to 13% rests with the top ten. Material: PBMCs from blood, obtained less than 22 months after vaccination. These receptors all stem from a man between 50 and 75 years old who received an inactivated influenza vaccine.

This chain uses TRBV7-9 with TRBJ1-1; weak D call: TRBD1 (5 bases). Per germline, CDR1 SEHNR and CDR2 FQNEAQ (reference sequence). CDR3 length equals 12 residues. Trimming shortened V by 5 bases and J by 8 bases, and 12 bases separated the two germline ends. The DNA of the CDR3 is TGTGCCAGCAGCACAGGACGACAAGAAGCTTTCTTT. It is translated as CASSTGRQEAFF.

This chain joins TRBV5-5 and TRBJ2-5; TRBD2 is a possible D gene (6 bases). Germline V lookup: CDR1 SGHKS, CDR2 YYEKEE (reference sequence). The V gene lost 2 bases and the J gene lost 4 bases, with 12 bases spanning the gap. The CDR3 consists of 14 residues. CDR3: CASSFSSGGETQYF. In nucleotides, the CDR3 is TGTGCCAGCAGCTTTTCATCCGGGGGAGAGACCCAGTACTTC.

The CDR3 DNA reads as TGCGCCAGCAGCCCGGGACAGGGCCTTGGGATTCAGTACTTC. It yields the protein CASSPGQGLGIQYF. The chain carries TRBV4-3 and TRBJ2-4; 9 nucleotides match TRBD1. Trimming removed 4 bases from V and 10 bases from J; junction bases left unmatched: 8. This CDR3 spans 14 amino acids. Germline CDR1 and CDR2: LGHNA and YSLEER.

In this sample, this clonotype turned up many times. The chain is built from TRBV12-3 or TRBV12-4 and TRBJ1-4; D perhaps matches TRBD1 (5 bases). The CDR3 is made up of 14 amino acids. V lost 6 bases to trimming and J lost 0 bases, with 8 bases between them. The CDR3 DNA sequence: TGTGCCAGCAGCCCAGGGACAACTAATGAAAAACTGTTTTTT. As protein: CASSPGTTNEKLFF.

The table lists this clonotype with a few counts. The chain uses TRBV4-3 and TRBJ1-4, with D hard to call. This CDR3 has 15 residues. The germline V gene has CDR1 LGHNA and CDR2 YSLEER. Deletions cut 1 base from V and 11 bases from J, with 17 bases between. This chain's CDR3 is CASSQGTGLLAKLFF. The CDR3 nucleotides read TGCGCCAGCAGCCAAGGGACCGGACTTTTGGCCAAACTGTTTTTT.

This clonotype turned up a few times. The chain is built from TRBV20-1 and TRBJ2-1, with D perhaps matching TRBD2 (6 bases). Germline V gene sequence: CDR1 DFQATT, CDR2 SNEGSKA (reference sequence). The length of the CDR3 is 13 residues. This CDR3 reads CTGVAGLTDEQFF. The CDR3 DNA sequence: TGCACTGGCGTGGCGGGGCTTACAGATGAGCAGTTCTTC.

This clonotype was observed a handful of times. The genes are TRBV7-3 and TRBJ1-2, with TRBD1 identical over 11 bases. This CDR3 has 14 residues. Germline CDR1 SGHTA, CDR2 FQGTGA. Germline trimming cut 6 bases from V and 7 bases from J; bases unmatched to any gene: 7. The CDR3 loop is CASSAWTGGPGYTF. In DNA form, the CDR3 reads TGTGCCAGCAGTGCCTGGACAGGGGGCCCTGGCTACACCTTC.

For the CDR3, the DNA is TGTGCCAGCAGCTTAGGGGGGGTCGCCTACGAGCAGTACTTC. It encodes CASSLGGVAYEQYF. V is TRBV5-4 and J is TRBJ2-7; a possible D gene is TRBD2 (7 bases). Trimming pared 2 bases from V and 2 bases from J, leaving 11 bases between. The CDR3 covers 14 residues. CDR1 is SGHNT, CDR2 YYREEE, per germline (reference sequence).

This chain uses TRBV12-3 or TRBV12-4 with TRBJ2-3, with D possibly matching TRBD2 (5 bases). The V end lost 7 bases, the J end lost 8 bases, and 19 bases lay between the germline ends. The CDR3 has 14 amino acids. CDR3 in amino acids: CASTVRVQDGTQYF. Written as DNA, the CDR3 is TGTGCCAGCACCGTGAGGGTTCAAGACGGTACGCAGTATTTT.

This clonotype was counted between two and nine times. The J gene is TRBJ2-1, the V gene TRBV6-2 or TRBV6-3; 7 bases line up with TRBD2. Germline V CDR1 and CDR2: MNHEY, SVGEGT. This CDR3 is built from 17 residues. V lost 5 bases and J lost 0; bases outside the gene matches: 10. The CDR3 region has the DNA TGTGCCAGCAGTCCCCCCTTAGCGGGTTTCTCCTACAATGAGCAGTTCTTC. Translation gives CASSPPLAGFSYNEQFF.

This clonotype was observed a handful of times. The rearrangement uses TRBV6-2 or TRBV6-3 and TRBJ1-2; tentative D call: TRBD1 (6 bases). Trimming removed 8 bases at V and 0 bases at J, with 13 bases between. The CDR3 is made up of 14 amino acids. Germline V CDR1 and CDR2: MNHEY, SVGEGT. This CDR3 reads CASYRQGTNYGYTF. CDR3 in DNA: TGTGCCAGCTATCGGCAGGGGACTAACTATGGCTACACCTTC.

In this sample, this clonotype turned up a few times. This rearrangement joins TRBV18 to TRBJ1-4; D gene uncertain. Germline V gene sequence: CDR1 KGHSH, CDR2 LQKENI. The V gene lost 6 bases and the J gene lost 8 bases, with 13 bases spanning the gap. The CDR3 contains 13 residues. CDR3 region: CASSDGLWEKLFF. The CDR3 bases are TGTGCCAGCTCGGACGGCCTCTGGGAAAAACTGTTTTTT.

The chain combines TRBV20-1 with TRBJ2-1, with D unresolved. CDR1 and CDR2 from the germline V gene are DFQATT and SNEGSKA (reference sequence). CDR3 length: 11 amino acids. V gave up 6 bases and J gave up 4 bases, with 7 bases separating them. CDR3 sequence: CSAPQYNEQFF. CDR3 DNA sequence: TGCAGTGCCCCCCAGTACAATGAGCAGTTCTTC.

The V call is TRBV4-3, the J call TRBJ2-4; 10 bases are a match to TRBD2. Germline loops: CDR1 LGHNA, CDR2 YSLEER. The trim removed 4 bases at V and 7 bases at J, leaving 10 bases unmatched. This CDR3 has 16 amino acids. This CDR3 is CASSRTIAGGSNIQYF. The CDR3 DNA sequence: TGCGCCAGCAGCCGAACGATAGCGGGAGGTTCGAACATTCAGTACTTC.

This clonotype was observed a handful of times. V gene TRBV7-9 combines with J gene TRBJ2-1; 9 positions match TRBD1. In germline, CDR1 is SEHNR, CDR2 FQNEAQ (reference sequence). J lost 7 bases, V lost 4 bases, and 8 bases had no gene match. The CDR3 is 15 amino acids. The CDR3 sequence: CASSSGTGRKNEQFF. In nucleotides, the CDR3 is TGTGCCAGCAGCTCCGGGACAGGGCGGAAAAATGAGCAGTTCTTC.

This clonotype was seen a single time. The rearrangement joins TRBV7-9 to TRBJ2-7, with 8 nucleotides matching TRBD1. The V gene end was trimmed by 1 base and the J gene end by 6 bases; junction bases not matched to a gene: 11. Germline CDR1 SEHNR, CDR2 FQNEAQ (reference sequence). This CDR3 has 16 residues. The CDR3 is CASSLVLVGQVREQYF. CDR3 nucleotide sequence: TGTGCCAGCAGCTTAGTTTTGGTGGGACAGGTTCGCGAGCAGTACTTC.

Here the CDR3 DNA reads TGCGCCAGCAGCTTGCACGAGACCCAGTACTTC. It translates to CASSLHETQYF. The chain has TRBV5-1 and TRBJ2-5; D is undetermined. V was cut by 1 base and J by 5 bases, with 3 bases left in between. Looked up from germline, CDR1 is SGHRS and CDR2 is YFSETQ. This CDR3 comprises 11 residues.

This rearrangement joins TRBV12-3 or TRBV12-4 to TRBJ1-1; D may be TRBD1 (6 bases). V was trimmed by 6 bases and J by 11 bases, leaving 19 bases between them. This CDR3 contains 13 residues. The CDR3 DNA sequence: TGTGCCAGCAGGGGGGAACAGGGAAGGGTGGCTTTCTTT. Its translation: CASRGEQGRVAFF.

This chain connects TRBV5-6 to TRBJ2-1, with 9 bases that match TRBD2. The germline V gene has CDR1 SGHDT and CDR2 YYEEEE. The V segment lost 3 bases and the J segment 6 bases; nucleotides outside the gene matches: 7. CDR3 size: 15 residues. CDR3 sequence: CASSYKRGALNEQFF. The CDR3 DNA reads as TGTGCCAGCAGCTACAAGCGGGGGGCCCTCAATGAGCAGTTCTTC.

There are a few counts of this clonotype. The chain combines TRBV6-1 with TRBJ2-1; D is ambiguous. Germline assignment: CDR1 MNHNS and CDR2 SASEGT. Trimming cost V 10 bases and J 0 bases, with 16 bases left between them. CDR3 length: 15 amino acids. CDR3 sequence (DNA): TGTGCCAACAGCCTCGGCCCGAGCTCCTACAATGAGCAGTTCTTC. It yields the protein CANSLGPSSYNEQFF.

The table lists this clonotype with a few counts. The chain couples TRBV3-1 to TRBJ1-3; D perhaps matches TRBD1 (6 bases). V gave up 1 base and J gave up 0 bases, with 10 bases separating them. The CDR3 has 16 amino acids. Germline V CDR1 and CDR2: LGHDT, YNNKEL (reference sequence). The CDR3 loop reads CASSQGGTSSGNTIYF. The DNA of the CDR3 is TGTGCCAGCAGCCAAGGTGGGACAAGCTCTGGAAACACCATATATTTT.